This section outlines one T cell receptor beta chain sequence together with its context. The antigen is unknown. TCR beta rearrangements were amplified from peripheral blood genomic DNA. This sample was included in a study of T cell repertoires in aging, cancer and after chemotherapy. Across the whole study: Patients with glioblastoma brain tumors were sampled before and after temozolomide-based therapy.

Rearranged V-D-J TRB sequences were amplified with a mixed TRB-A/B primer pool. One entry per CDR3 protein, called by TCRdb with MiXCR from the multiplex PCR reads. The sample lists thousands of distinct CDR3 sequences; 45% to 60% were seen once. The CDR3 contains 16 residues. Trimming removed 3 bases from V and 8 bases from J; junction bases left unmatched: 12. Germline-derived CDR1 and CDR2 are MNHEY and SMNVEV (reference sequence). Study-level results: Loss of evenness, beyond lost richness, contributed to age-related TCR diversity decline in cancer patients. Age-matched healthy donors had significantly more diverse, less clonal blood TCR repertoires than untreated cancer patients. Median generation probability rose over the chemotherapy interval in each cancer cohort, suggesting rebound thymic output.

The chain has TRBV27 and TRBJ1-2, with 10 bases aligning to TRBD1. This sequence originates from a human donor with a solid tumor. Sequenced material: blood. The CDR3 nucleotides are TGTGCCAGCAGTTTTTCCCCGGGACAGGGGTTGAAGGGCTACACCTTC. This encodes CASSFSPGQGLKGYTF.